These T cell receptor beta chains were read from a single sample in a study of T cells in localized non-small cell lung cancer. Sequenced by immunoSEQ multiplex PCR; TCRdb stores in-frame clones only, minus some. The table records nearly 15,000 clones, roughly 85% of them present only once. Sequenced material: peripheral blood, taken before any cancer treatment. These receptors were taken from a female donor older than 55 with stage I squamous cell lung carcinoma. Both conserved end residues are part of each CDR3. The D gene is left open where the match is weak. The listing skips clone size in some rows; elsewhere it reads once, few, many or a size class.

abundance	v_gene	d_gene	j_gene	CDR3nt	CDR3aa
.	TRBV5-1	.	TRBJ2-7	TGCGCCAGCAGCTTGGGGGAAGGTAGCGGGTGGGGACAAGCCTACGAGCAGTACTTC	CASSLGEGSGWGQAYEQYF
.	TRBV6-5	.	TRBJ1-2	TGTGCCAGCAGTTCGCGGACGGTTGGGGGTGGCTACACCTTC	CASSSRTVGGGYTF
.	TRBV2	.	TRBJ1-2	TGTGCCAGCAGTGGTAGCAGAGCTGATGGCTACACCTTC	CASSGSRADGYTF
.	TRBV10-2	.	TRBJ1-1	TGCGCCAGCCGACCGACAGTGAACACTGAAGCTTTCTTT	CASRPTVNTEAFF
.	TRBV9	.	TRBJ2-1	TGTGCCAGCAGCCCCGCGATCGACTATGAGCAGTTCTTC	CASSPAIDYEQFF
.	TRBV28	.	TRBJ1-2	TGTGCCAGCAGCGCCCAGGGTGGCTACACCTTC	CASSAQGGYTF
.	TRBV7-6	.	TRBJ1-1	TGTGCCAGCAGCTTAGCGTTGGGGGCGCACACTGAAGCTTTCTTT	CASSLALGAHTEAFF
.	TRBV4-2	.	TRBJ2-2	TGTGCCAGCAGCCAAGTTGTCAGCTCCGGGGAGCTGTTTTTT	CASSQVVSSGELFF
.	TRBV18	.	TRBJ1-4	TGTGCCAGCTCACAAGAAGGGATACCTAATGAAAAACTGTTTTTT	CASSQEGIPNEKLFF
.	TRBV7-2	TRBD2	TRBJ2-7	TGTGCCAGCACCCTCCGGACTAGCGAAACCTTCGAGCAGTACTTC	CASTLRTSETFEQYF
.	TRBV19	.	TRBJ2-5	TGTGCCAGTAGTATTACAGGGTGGGGAGAAGAGACCCAGTACTTC	CASSITGWGEETQYF
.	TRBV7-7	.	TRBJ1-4	TGTGCCAGCAGCTTACGCAGGGAGGATGAAAAACTGTTTTTT	CASSLRREDEKLFF
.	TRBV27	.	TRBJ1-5	TGTGCCAGCAGTTCCCACGGAAGGGGTGGAGAACAGCCCCAGCATTTT	CASSSHGRGGEQPQHF
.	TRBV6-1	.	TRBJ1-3	TGTGCCAGCAGTCCACGAGTCTCTGGAAACACCATATATTTT	CASSPRVSGNTIYF
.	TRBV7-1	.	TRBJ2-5	TGTGCCAGCAGCCCGACACCTTGGGGCAGTAGAAACCAAGAGACCCAGTACTTC	CASSPTPWGSRNQETQYF
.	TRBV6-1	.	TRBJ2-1	TGTGCCAGCAGTCCCTTTACGAACGGGGGCTATGAGCAGTTCTTC	CASSPFTNGGYEQFF
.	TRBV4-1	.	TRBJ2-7	TGCGCCAGCAGCCCAACCCGGGGGTCCTCCTACGAGCAGTACTTC	CASSPTRGSSYEQYF
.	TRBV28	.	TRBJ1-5	TGTGCCAGCAGGGACCCCGGACAGCCCCAGCATTTT	CASRDPGQPQHF
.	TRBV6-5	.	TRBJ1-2	TGTGCCAGCCGCGGGAGGGGGGTCTATGGCTACACCTTC	CASRGRGVYGYTF
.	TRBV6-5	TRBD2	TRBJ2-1	TGTGCCAGCAGTTACTCTGGCGGGGGGGCATACAATGAGCAGTTCTTC	CASSYSGGGAYNEQFF
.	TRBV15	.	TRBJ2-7	TGTGCCACCAGCAGATCCAAAGGTGCCGAGCAGTACTTC	CATSRSKGAEQYF
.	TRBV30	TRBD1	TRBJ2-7	TGTGCCTGGAGTGCGGGACAGGGGTACGAGCAGTACTTC	CAWSAGQGYEQYF
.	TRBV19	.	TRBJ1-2	TGTGCCAGTAGTATCCGCGTGACCCAGGACTATGGCTACACCTTC	CASSIRVTQDYGYTF
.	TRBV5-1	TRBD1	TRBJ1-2	TGCGCCAGCAGCCCCGGGACAGGGAATGGCTACACCTTC	CASSPGTGNGYTF
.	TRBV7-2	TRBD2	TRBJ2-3	TGTGCCAGCAGCCGCGGACTAGGCACAGATACGCAGTATTTT	CASSRGLGTDTQYF
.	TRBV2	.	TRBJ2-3	TGTGCCAGCAGCCACGGGGTTCGGGCAGATACGCAGTATTTT	CASSHGVRADTQYF
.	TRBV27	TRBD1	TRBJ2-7	TGTGCCAGCGGAGACGGGACAGGGGTTAACGAGCAGTACTTC	CASGDGTGVNEQYF
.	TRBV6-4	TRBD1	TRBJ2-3	TGTGCCAGCAGTGACCTAACAGGGGGCACAGATACGCAGTATTTT	CASSDLTGGTDTQYF
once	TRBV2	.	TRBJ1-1	TGTGCCAGCAGCGCCGGGCTCAACACTGAAGCTTTCTTT	CASSAGLNTEAFF
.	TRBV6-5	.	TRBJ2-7	TGTGCCAGCAGCCGGGCCCTCGGGACCTACGAGCAGTACTTC	CASSRALGTYEQYF
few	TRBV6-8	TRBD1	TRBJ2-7	TGTGCCAGCAGTTACTCGACAGGGCAAGGAGACGAGCAGTACTTC	CASSYSTGQGDEQYF
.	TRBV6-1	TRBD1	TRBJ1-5	TGTGCCAGCATGGGAGGGGGCAGTCAGCCCCAGCATTTT	CASMGGGSQPQHF
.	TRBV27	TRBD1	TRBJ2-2	TGTGCCAGCAGTTTTTTACCTCCGGGACAGGGGCGATCCGGGGAGCTGTTTTTT	CASSFLPPGQGRSGELFF
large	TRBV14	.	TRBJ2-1	TGTGCCAGCAGCCACCTCTCCGGGATTAACAATGAGCAGTTCTTC	CASSHLSGINNEQFF
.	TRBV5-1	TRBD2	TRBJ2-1	TGCGCCAGCAGCTTGGTAACTAGCGGACCTTACAATGAGCAGTTCTTC	CASSLVTSGPYNEQFF
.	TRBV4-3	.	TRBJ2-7	TGCGCCAGCAGCCAAGCAGTCTCCTACGAGCAGTACTTC	CASSQAVSYEQYF
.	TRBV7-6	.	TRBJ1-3	TGTGCCAGCAGCTTTGTAGCGGGGTCTGGAAACACCATATATTTT	CASSFVAGSGNTIYF
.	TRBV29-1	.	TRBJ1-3	TGCAGCGCCACTATGATTGGAAACACCATATATTTT	CSATMIGNTIYF
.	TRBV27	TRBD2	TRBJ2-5	TGTGCCAGCAGTGGGTTAGCGGGGCGAGAAGAGACCCAGTACTTC	CASSGLAGREETQYF
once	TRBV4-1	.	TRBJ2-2	TGCGCCAGCAGTCTTGGACCCTCCACCGGGGAGCTGTTTTTT	CASSLGPSTGELFF
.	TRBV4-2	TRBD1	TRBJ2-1	TGTGCCAGCAGCCAAGGCAGGGGGCTGTACAATGAGCAGTTCTTC	CASSQGRGLYNEQFF
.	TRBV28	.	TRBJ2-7	TGTGCCAGCAGTTCCCGTTTTGGCGAGCAGTACTTC	CASSSRFGEQYF
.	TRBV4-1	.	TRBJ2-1	TGCGCCAGCAGCCAAGTCAGTAATGAGCAGTTCTTC	CASSQVSNEQFF
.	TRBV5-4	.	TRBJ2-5	TGTGCCAGCAGCCGTAGATTCCAAGAGACCCAGTACTTC	CASSRRFQETQYF